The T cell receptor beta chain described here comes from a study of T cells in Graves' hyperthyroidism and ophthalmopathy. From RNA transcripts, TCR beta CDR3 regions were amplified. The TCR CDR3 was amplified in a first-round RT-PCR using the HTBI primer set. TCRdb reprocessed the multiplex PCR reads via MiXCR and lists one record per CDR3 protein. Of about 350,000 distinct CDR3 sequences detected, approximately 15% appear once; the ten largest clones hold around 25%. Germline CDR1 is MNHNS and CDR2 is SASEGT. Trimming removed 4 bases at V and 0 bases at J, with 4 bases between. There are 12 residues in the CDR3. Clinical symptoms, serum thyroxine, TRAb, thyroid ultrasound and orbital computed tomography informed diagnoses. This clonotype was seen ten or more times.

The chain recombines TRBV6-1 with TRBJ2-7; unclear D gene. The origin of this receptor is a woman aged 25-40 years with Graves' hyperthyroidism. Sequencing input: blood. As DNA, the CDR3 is TGTGCCAGCAGTGTTAGCTCCTACGAGCAGTACTTC. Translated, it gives CASSVSSYEQYF.